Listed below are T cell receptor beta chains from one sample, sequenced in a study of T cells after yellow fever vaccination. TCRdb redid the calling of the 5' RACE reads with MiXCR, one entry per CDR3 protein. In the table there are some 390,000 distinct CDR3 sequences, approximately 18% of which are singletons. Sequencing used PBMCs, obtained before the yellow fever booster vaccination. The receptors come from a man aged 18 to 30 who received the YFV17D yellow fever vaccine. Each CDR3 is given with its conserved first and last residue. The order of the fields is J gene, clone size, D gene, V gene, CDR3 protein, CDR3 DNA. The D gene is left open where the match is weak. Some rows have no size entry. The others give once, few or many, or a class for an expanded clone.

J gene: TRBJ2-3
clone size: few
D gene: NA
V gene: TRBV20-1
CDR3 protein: CSARDPGARGTDTQYF
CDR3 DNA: TGCAGTGCTAGAGATCCGGGGGCGCGAGGCACAGATACGCAGTATTTT

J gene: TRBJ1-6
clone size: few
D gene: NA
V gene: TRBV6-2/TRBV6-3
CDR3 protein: CAGSSPLHF
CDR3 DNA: TGTGCCGGATCATCACCCCTCCACTTT

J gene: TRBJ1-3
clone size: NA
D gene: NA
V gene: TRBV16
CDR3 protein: CASSQQISSGNTIYF
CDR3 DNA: TGTGCCAGCAGCCAACAGATAAGCTCTGGAAACACCATATATTTT

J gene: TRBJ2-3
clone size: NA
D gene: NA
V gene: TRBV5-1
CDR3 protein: CASSPGDPGDTQYF
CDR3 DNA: TGCGCCAGCAGCCCCGGGGACCCTGGGGATACGCAGTATTTT

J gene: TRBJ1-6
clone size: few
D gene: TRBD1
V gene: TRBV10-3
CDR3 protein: CAIRTGDSPLHF
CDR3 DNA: TGTGCCATCCGGACAGGGGATTCACCCCTCCACTTT

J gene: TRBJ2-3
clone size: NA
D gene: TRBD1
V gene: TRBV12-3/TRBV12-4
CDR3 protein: CASTGVLVDTQYF
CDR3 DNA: TGTGCCAGTACAGGGGTTTTAGTAGATACGCAGTATTTT

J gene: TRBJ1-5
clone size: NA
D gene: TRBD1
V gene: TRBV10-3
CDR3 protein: CATQQGASNQPQHF
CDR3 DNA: TGTGCCACCCAACAGGGGGCTAGCAATCAGCCCCAGCATTTT

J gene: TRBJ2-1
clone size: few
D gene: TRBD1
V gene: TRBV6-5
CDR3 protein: CASSYRDSHYNEQFF
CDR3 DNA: TGTGCCAGCAGTTACCGGGACAGCCACTACAATGAGCAGTTCTTC

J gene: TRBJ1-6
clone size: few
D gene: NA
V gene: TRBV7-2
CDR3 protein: CASSLSRQGYNSPLHF
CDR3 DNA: TGTGCCAGCAGCTTATCGAGGCAGGGTTATAATTCACCCCTCCACTTT

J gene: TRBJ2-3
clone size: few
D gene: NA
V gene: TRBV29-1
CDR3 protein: CSEGKGYTDTQYF
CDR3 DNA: TGCAGCGAGGGAAAGGGTTACACAGATACGCAGTATTTT

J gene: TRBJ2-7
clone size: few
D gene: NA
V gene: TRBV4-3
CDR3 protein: CASSQERHSYEQYF
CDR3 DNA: TGCGCCAGCAGCCAAGAGAGGCACTCCTACGAGCAGTACTTC

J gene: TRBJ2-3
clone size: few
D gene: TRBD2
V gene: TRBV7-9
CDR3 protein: CASSLARLAGDPTDTQYF
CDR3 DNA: TGTGCCAGCAGCTTAGCAAGACTAGCGGGAGACCCCACAGATACGCAGTATTTT

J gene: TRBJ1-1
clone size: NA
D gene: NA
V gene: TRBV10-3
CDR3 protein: CAIRGGTEAFF
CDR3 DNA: TGTGCCATCAGGGGGGGAACTGAAGCTTTCTTT

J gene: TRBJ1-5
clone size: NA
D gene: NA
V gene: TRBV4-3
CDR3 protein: CASSQRGGDSNQPQHF
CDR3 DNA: TGCGCCAGCAGCCAACGAGGGGGGGATAGCAATCAGCCCCAGCATTTT

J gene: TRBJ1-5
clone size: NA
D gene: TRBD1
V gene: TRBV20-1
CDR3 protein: CSSRQGARLSNQPQHF
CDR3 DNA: TGCAGTTCAAGACAGGGGGCGCGTCTGAGCAATCAGCCCCAGCATTTT

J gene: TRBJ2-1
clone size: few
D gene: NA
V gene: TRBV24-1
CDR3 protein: CATSAGGANNEQFF
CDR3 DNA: TGTGCCACCAGTGCTGGCGGAGCAAACAATGAGCAGTTCTTC

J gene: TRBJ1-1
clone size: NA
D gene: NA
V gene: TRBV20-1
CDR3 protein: CSASNPSFENTEAFF
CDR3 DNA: TGCAGTGCTAGTAATCCGTCCTTTGAGAACACTGAAGCTTTCTTT

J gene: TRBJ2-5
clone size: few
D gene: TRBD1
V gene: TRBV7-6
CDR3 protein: CASSKTGWQETQYF
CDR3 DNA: TGTGCCAGCAGCAAGACAGGGTGGCAAGAGACCCAGTACTTC

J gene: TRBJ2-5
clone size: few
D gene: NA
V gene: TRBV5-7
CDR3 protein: CASILGRGFQETQYF
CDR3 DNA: TGTGCCAGCATCCTTGGCAGGGGATTCCAAGAGACCCAGTACTTC

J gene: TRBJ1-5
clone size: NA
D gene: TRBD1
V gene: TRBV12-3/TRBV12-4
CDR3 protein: CASSSEGTGVSGNQPQHF
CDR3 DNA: TGTGCCAGCAGTTCGGAGGGGACAGGGGTTAGTGGCAATCAGCCCCAGCATTTT

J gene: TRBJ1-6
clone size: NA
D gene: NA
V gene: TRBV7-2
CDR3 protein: CASSLESPPLHF
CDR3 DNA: TGTGCCAGCAGCTTAGAGTCCCCACCCCTCCACTTT

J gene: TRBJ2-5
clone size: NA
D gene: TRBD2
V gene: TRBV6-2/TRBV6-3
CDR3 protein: CASRRLAEPRETQYF
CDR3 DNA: TGTGCCAGCCGCCGACTAGCGGAACCCCGGGAGACCCAGTACTTC